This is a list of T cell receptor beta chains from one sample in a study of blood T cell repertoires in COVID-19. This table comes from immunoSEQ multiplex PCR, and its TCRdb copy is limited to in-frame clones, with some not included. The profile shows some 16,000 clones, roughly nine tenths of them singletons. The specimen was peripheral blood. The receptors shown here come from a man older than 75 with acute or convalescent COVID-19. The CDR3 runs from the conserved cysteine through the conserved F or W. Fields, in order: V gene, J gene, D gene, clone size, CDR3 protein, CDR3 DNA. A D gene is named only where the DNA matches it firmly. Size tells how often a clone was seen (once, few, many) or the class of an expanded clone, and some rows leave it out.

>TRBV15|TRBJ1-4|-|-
CATTRRGGLSEKLFF
TGTGCCACCACCAGGAGGGGGGGCTTAAGTGAAAAACTGTTTTTT
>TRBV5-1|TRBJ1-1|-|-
CASSLGQVSTEAFF
TGCGCCAGCAGCTTGGGACAGGTTAGCACTGAAGCTTTCTTT
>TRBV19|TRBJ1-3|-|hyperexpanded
CASSNSYSGNTIYF
TGTGCCAGTAGTAATTCCTACTCTGGAAACACCATATATTTT
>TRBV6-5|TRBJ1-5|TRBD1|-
CASRGQGNNQPQHF
TGTGCCAGCAGGGGACAGGGGAATAATCAGCCCCAGCATTTT
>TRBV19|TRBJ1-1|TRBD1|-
CASSPGTVNTEAFF
TGTGCCAGTAGTCCCGGGACAGTGAACACTGAAGCTTTCTTT
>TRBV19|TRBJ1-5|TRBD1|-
CASRRGQNQPQHF
TGTGCCAGTAGAAGGGGACAGAATCAGCCCCAGCATTTT
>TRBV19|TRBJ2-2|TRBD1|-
CASRKQGSTGELFF
TGTGCCAGTAGGAAACAGGGGAGTACCGGGGAGCTGTTTTTT
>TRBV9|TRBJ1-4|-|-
CASSGRGGDEKLFF
TGTGCCAGCAGCGGCAGAGGAGGGGATGAAAAACTGTTTTTT
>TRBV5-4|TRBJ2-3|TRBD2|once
CASSLGQREITDTQYF
TGTGCCAGCAGCTTGGGCCAGCGGGAGATCACAGATACGCAGTATTTT
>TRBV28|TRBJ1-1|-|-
CASRSGVSTEAFF
TGTGCCAGCAGGTCAGGGGTTAGCACTGAAGCTTTCTTT
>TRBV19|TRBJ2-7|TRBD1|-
CASSAGTGGPYEQYF
TGTGCCAGTAGTGCGGGGACAGGGGGACCCTACGAGCAGTACTTC
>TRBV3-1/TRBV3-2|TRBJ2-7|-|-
CASSPGIGVEQYF
TGTGCCAGCAGCCCAGGTATAGGGGTCGAGCAGTACTTC
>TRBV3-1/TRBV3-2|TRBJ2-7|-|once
CASSQRPASGYTYEQYF
TGTGCCAGCAGCCAAAGGCCCGCCAGCGGGTATACCTACGAGCAGTACTTC
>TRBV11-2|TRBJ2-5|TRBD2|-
CASSLEASGVQETQYF
TGTGCCAGCAGCTTAGAAGCTAGCGGGGTCCAAGAGACCCAGTACTTC
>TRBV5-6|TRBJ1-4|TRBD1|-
CASSPGTGTYEKLFF
TGTGCCAGCAGCCCAGGGACAGGGACATATGAAAAACTGTTTTTT
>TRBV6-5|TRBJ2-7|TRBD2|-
CATWGGVGYEQYF
TGTGCCACCTGGGGGGGGGTCGGCTACGAGCAGTACTTC
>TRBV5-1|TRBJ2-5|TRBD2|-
CASSLGSGGQETQYF
TGCGCCAGCAGCTTGGGCAGCGGGGGTCAAGAGACCCAGTACTTC
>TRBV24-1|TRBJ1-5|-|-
CATSDPSGLQPQHF
TGTGCCACCAGTGATCCTTCAGGGCTTCAGCCCCAGCATTTT
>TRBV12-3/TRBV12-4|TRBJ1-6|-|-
CASSTTAGSPLHF
TGTGCCAGCAGTACCACGGCCGGGTCCCCCCTCCACTTT
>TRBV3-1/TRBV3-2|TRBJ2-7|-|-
CASSHVGGGSSYEQYF
TGTGCCAGCAGCCACGTGGGCGGGGGCTCCTCCTACGAGCAGTACTTC
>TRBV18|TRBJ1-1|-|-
CASSPVEGAEAFF
TGTGCCAGCTCACCAGTTGAGGGCGCAGAAGCTTTCTTT
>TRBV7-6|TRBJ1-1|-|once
CASSPVPGFTEAFF
TGTGCCAGCAGCCCTGTCCCAGGGTTCACTGAAGCTTTCTTT
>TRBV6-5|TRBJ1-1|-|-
CASRTTVEAFF
TGTGCCAGCAGGACCACAGTTGAAGCTTTCTTT
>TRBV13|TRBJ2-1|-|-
CASTPMGNRAYNEQFF
TGTGCCAGCACCCCAATGGGTAACAGGGCTTACAATGAGCAGTTCTTC
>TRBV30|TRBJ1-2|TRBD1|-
CAWSVQGAMDGYTF
TGTGCCTGGAGTGTACAGGGGGCGATGGATGGCTACACCTTC
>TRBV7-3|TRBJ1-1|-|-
CASSLSVDTEAFF
TGTGCCAGCAGCTTAAGTGTAGATACTGAAGCTTTCTTT
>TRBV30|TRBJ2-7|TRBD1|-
CAWSKGQGLGDEQYF
TGTGCCTGGAGTAAAGGACAGGGCTTGGGGGACGAGCAGTACTTC
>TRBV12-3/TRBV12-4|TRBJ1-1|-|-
CASSFRRTEAFF
TGTGCCAGCAGTTTTCGGAGGACTGAAGCTTTCTTT
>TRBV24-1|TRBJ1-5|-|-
CATGDTHQPQHF
TGTGCCACTGGGGACACCCATCAGCCCCAGCATTTT
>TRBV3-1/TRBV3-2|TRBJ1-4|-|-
CASSQVGNEKLFF
TGTGCCAGCAGCCAAGTCGGGAATGAAAAACTGTTTTTT
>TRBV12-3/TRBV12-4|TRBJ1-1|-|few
CASSLRLTGEAFF
TGTGCCAGCAGTTTACGGTTGACAGGTGAAGCTTTCTTT
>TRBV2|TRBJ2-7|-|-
CASSGQASYEQYF
TGTGCCAGCAGTGGACAGGCCTCCTACGAGCAGTACTTC
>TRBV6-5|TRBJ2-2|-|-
CASNSGAGELFF
TGTGCCAGCAACAGCGGTGCCGGGGAGCTGTTTTTT
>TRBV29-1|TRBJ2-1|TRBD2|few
CSVEASGSRQFF
TGCAGCGTTGAGGCTAGCGGGAGTCGGCAGTTCTTC
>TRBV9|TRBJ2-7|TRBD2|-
CASSVGVAGGKISYEQYF
TGTGCCAGCAGCGTAGGAGTAGCGGGGGGGAAAATTTCCTACGAGCAGTACTTC
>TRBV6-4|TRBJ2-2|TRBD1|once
CASRTGETGELFF
TGTGCCAGCAGGACAGGGGAAACCGGGGAGCTGTTTTTT
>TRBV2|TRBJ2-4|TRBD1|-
CASSAGQGLVGVNIQYF
TGTGCCAGCAGTGCCGGACAGGGGCTGGTCGGAGTAAACATTCAGTACTTC
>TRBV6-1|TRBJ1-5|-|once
CASSEASGPRQPQHF
TGTGCCAGCAGTGAAGCAAGCGGGCCCCGGCAGCCCCAGCATTTT
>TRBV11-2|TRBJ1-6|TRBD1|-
CASSLLGQDNSPLHF
TGTGCCAGCAGCTTACTGGGACAGGACAATTCACCCCTCCACTTT
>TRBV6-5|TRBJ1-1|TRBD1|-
CASSYSRTGANTEAFF
TGTGCCAGCAGTTACTCGCGGACAGGCGCGAACACTGAAGCTTTCTTT
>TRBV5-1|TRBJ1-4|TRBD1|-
CASSPDGTASTNEKLFF
TGCGCCAGCAGCCCCGACGGGACAGCGAGTACGAATGAAAAACTGTTTTTT